One and the same sample provided the 25 T cell receptor beta chains below, sequenced in a study of blood T cell repertoires in COVID-19. Measured with immunoSEQ multiplex PCR; TCRdb has only the in-frame clones, and not every one. This sample carries 95,000 to 100,000 clones, approximately 81% of them seen once, and the ten largest clones take around 10%. Sequencing was done on a sample of peripheral blood. The source is a woman older than 75 with acute or convalescent COVID-19.

The chain uses TRBV6-4 and TRBJ2-1; D gene unclear. The V and J ends lost 5 bases and 9 bases respectively, with 17 bases between them. CDR1 is MRHNA, CDR2 SNTAGT, per germline. This CDR3 is 14 amino acids long. The CDR3 spells CASSPTDALGEQFF. CDR3 nucleotide sequence: TGTGCCAGCAGTCCCACAGATGCCCTCGGTGAGCAGTTCTTC.

V and J are TRBV28 and TRBJ2-7; possible D gene TRBD1, 5 bases. The germline V gene has CDR1 MDHEN and CDR2 SYDVKM. Between the trimmed V and J ends, which lost 1 base and 3 bases, there was a span of 7 bases. This CDR3 comprises 13 residues. The DNA of the CDR3 is TGTGCCAGCAGTTTATTCAGGGACTACGAGCAGTACGTC. Amino acid sequence: CASSLFRDYEQYV.

The gene calls are TRBV5-6 and TRBJ2-3, with D possibly TRBD1 on 5 matching bases. The V and J ends lost 3 bases and 0 bases respectively, with 14 bases between them. The CDR3 is 16 residues long. The germline V gene has CDR1 SGHDT and CDR2 YYEEEE. CDR3 loop: CASSSPRASSTDTQYF. The CDR3 nucleotides are TGTGCCAGCAGCTCTCCCAGGGCCTCTAGCACAGATACGCAGTATTTT. The entire variable domain, with the rest obtained from reference TRBV5-6 and TRBJ2-3, is as follows: DAGVTQSPTHLIKTRGQQVTLRCSPKSGHDTVSWYQQALGQGPQFIFQYYEEEERQRGNFPDRFSGHQFPNYSSELNVNALLLGDSALYLCASSSPRASSTDTQYFGPGTRLTVL.

This clone was recorded once. The chain carries TRBV7-2 and TRBJ2-7; 7 nucleotides align to TRBD1. This CDR3 is 15 amino acids long. Per germline, CDR1 SGHTA and CDR2 FQGNSA. With V trimmed by 1 base and J by 3 bases, 6 bases remained unmatched. The CDR3 DNA is TGTGCCAGCAGCTTAGTCGGGACAGCATACTACGAGCAGTACTTC. Residues: CASSLVGTAYYEQYF.

This clone was seen once. V gene TRBV6-5 combines with J gene TRBJ1-1; perhaps TRBD1 as D (5 bases). Trimming removed 6 bases at V and 4 bases at J, with 18 bases between. Germline CDR1 reads MNHEY; CDR2 reads SVGAGI. The length of the CDR3 is 15 residues. The CDR3 here is CASSTSRVRGTEAFF. In DNA form, the CDR3 reads TGTGCCAGCAGCACCTCCAGGGTTAGGGGCACTGAAGCTTTCTTT.

This clone was seen once. The J gene is TRBJ1-5, the V gene TRBV18; D possibly corresponds to TRBD1 (6 bases). The CDR3 extends over 13 amino acids. CDR1 is KGHSH and CDR2 is LQKENI in the germline V gene. The V and J ends lost 6 bases and 4 bases respectively, with 10 bases between them. Here the CDR3 reads CASSLGTNQPQHF. In DNA form, the CDR3 reads TGTGCCAGCTCTCTTGGGACAAATCAGCCCCAGCATTTT. The full variable domain, rest sourced from reference TRBV18 and TRBJ1-5, is NAGVMQNPRHLVRRRGQEARLRCSPMKGHSHVYWYRQLPEEGLKFMVYLQKENIIDESGMPKERFSAEFPKEGPSILRIQQVVRGDSAAYFCASSLGTNQPQHFGDGTRLSIL.

This rearrangement joins TRBV10-3 to TRBJ2-5; the match to TRBD2 covers 8 bases. CDR1 and CDR2 from the germline V gene are ENHRY and SYGVKD. V lost 4 bases and J lost 5; bases outside the gene matches: 9. CDR3 length: 15 residues. This chain's CDR3 is CAISVGSGASETQYF. CDR3 coding DNA: TGTGCCATCAGTGTAGGTAGCGGGGCCTCGGAGACCCAGTACTTC.

The V and J genes are TRBV29-1 and TRBJ2-5; 7 nucleotides line up with TRBD1. There are 12 residues in the CDR3. V lost 4 bases and J lost 5; bases outside the gene matches: 4. The V gene's germline CDR1 is SQVTM and CDR2 ANQGSEA. The CDR3 region has the DNA TGCAGCGTTGGGGCCAGGGGGGAGACCCAGTACTTC. Protein product: CSVGARGETQYF.

The V gene is TRBV6-5, the J gene TRBJ2-7; TRBD2 agrees at 8 bases. This CDR3 region has 13 residues. Germline CDR1 reads MNHEY; CDR2 reads SVGAGI. V dropped 5 bases and J dropped 4; count of bases not matched to a gene: 4. The CDR3 sequence: CASSILAAYEQYV. In DNA, the CDR3 is TGTGCCAGCAGTATACTAGCGGCTTACGAGCAGTACGTC.

This clone came up a few times. The rearrangement links TRBV6-5 to TRBJ1-3; D is unresolved. V lost 5 bases, J lost 2 bases, and 7 bases lay in between. The CDR3 contains 13 residues. From germline, CDR1 is MNHEY and CDR2 SVGAGI. The CDR3 nucleotides are TGTGCCAGCAGTCGGGGAGCTGGAAACACCATATATTTT. This gives the protein CASSRGAGNTIYF.

This sequence joins TRBV5-4 and TRBJ2-2, with D possibly matching TRBD2 (5 bases). CDR1 SGHNT and CDR2 YYREEE come from the germline V gene (reference sequence). This CDR3 region has 16 residues. Trimming left V 4 bases short and J 1 base short, with 14 bases between. The CDR3 region has the DNA TGTGCCAGCAGCGTAGAGGGTCTGAAGAACACCGGGGAGCTGTTTTTT. It specifies CASSVEGLKNTGELFF.

The CDR3: CASSLDTSTQYF. CDR3 DNA sequence: TGTGCCAGCAGCTTAGATACCAGTACGCAGTATTTT. This chain connects TRBV11-3 to TRBJ2-3; D is unclear. This CDR3 spans 12 amino acids. Per the germline V gene, CDR1 is SGHNT and CDR2 is YENEEA. Between the trimmed V and J ends, which lost 0 bases and 8 bases, there was a span of 6 bases.

The rearrangement uses TRBV6-5 and TRBJ1-1; 7 positions agree with TRBD1. The CDR3 has 14 residues. CDR1 and CDR2 (germline): MNHEY, SVGAGI. J gave up 3 bases and V 2 bases, and 3 bases lay outside the gene matches. CDR3 amino acids: CASSYRQGDTEAFF. The CDR3 DNA follows: TGTGCCAGCAGTTACCGGCAGGGGGACACTGAAGCTTTCTTT.

V gene TRBV23-1 combines with J gene TRBJ1-3; D not certain. TRBV23-1 is annotated as an ORF whose role is uncertain. This CDR3 has 17 amino acids. V was clipped by 2 bases and J by 0 bases, with 14 bases between them. For the CDR3, the DNA is TGCGCCAGCAGTCAAGAATCAGGTTGCCTCTCTGGAAACACCATATATTTT. Its protein product is CASSQESGCLSGNTIYF.

The rearrangement joins TRBV12-3 or TRBV12-4 to TRBJ1-5, with D possibly being TRBD1 (5 bases). The CDR3 contains 13 residues. V was shortened by 3 bases and J by 5 bases, with 8 bases between the two germline ends. In DNA form, the CDR3 reads TGTGCCAGCAGTTTGCTCAGGGATCAGCCCCAGCATTTT. Its translation is CASSLLRDQPQHF.

This clone was observed once. The chain combines TRBV7-2 with TRBJ2-7; D might be TRBD1 (5 bases). Trimming removed 6 bases at V and 1 base at J, with 16 bases between. The germline V gene has CDR1 SGHTA and CDR2 FQGNSA. CDR3 length: 15 amino acids. DNA of the CDR3: TGTGCCAGCAGTAAGCAGGGTTCCCCTTCCTACGAGCAGTACTTC. Its translation is CASSKQGSPSYEQYF.

J is TRBJ2-7 and V is TRBV20-1; 7 bases are shared with TRBD2. Germline V lookup: CDR1 DFQATT, CDR2 SNEGSKA (reference sequence). V lost 5 bases to trimming and J lost 9 bases; unmatched junction nucleotides: 7. This CDR3 region has 11 residues. CDR3: CSAQAPGGQYV. CDR3 DNA: TGCAGTGCTCAAGCCCCGGGGGGGCAGTACGTC.

V gene TRBV7-9 combines with J gene TRBJ1-1; 8 positions agree with TRBD1. The CDR3 extends over 16 amino acids. Unmatched junction bases numbered 13, after V lost 4 bases and J lost 6 bases. The germline gives CDR1 SEHNR, CDR2 FQNEAQ (reference sequence). The CDR3 loop reads CASSSDSAGGAPEAFF. The DNA for the CDR3 is TGTGCCAGCAGCTCTGACTCGGCAGGGGGCGCTCCTGAAGCTTTCTTT.

The chain recombines TRBV19 with TRBJ1-1; the D gene is possibly TRBD1 (6 bases). The CDR3 has 16 amino acids. Germline CDR1 reads LNHDA; CDR2 reads SQIVND (reference sequence). Trimming took 2 bases from V and 1 from J, leaving 14 bases between them. DNA of the CDR3: TGTGCCAGTAGTATAAAGGCCGGCAGGGGGAACACTGAAGCTTTCTTT. Amino acids: CASSIKAGRGNTEAFF.

This clone was picked up a small number of times. J is TRBJ2-2 and V is TRBV5-4; no clear D. Germline-derived CDR1 and CDR2 are SGHNT and YYREEE (reference sequence). The CDR3 consists of 11 residues. V was shortened by 4 bases and J by 5 bases, with 3 bases between the two germline ends. CDR3 loop: CASSETGELFF. The CDR3 DNA is TGTGCCAGCAGCGAGACCGGGGAGCTGTTTTTT.

The chain has TRBV7-7 and TRBJ2-1; D uncertain. The CDR3 contains 13 residues. CDR1 is SSHAT and CDR2 is FNYEAQ in the germline V gene (reference sequence). The germline V and J ends were trimmed by 5 bases and 10 bases, with 15 bases remaining between them. The CDR3 here is CASSPHPTEEQFF. The CDR3 region has the DNA TGTGCCAGCAGCCCCCACCCCACTGAAGAGCAGTTCTTC.

This sequence joins TRBV13 and TRBJ1-4; tentatively, D is TRBD1 (5 bases). The CDR3 extends over 16 amino acids. The V end was cut by 2 bases, the J end by 7 bases, with 17 bases between. Germline-derived CDR1 and CDR2 are PRHDT and FYEKMQ (reference sequence). In DNA form, the CDR3 reads TGTGCCAGCAGCTTACGAGCAGGGATTCAAAGTGAAAAACTGTTTTTT. Residues: CASSLRAGIQSEKLFF.

The J gene is TRBJ1-5, the V gene TRBV6-2 or TRBV6-3; TRBD1 matches at 10 bases. V gave up 6 bases and J gave up 8 bases; unmatched junction bases: 13. Germline CDR1 reads MNHEY; CDR2 reads SVGEGT. The CDR3 is 16 residues long. CDR3 coding DNA: TGTGCCAGCAGCCCCCGGGGACAGGGGTTTAGAAAGCCCCAGCATTTT. This translates into CASSPRGQGFRKPQHF.

Written as DNA, the CDR3 is TGTGCCAGCAGCTTAGCGGTGGGGGCCCCCTACAATGAGCAGTTCTTC. Its protein is CASSLAVGAPYNEQFF. The chain combines TRBV7-2 with TRBJ2-1, with D perhaps matching TRBD1 (6 bases). The germline CDR1 and CDR2 sequences are SGHTA and FQGNSA. V gave up 0 bases and J gave up 2 bases, with 11 bases separating them. This CDR3 has 16 residues. Looking up the rest from reference TRBV7-2 and TRBJ2-1 gives the full variable domain: GAGVSQSPSNKVTEKGKDVELRCDPISGHTALYWYRQSLGQGLEFLIYFQGNSAPDKSGLPSDRFSAERTGGSVSTLTIQRTQQEDSAVYLCASSLAVGAPYNEQFFGPGTRLTVL.

The chain links TRBV7-2 to TRBJ2-3; D might be TRBD1 (5 bases). Germline V lookup: CDR1 SGHTA, CDR2 FQGNSA. Trimming left V 0 bases short and J 3 bases short, with 13 bases between. The CDR3 is made up of 16 amino acids. CDR3 region: CASSLAPGSKTDTQYF. CDR3 DNA sequence: TGTGCCAGCAGCTTAGCTCCAGGGTCTAAGACAGATACGCAGTATTTT.